The 8 T cell receptor beta chains in this list originate from one sample, sequenced in a study of blood T cell repertoires in COVID-19. TCRdb's copy holds only in-frame clones and misses some; the assay was immunoSEQ multiplex PCR. The sample has roughly 250,000 clones, 87% seen once. The source material was PBMCs or T cells enriched from blood (not recorded which). These receptors were collected from a woman aged 25 to 39 with acute COVID-19.

The chain combines TRBV6-5 with TRBJ2-7, with D possibly being TRBD1 (7 bases). The CDR3 sequence is 13 residues long. The germline V gene has CDR1 MNHEY and CDR2 SVGAGI. V lost 6 bases and J 7 bases, leaving 16 bases between the germline ends. CDR3 region: CASRVKGAGEQYF. The CDR3 nucleotides read TGTGCCAGCAGGGTAAAGGGGGCGGGAGAGCAGTACTTC.

This sequence joins TRBV5-4 and TRBJ2-7; 11 bases are shared with TRBD2. CDR1 and CDR2 (germline): SGHNT, YYREEE (reference sequence). CDR3 size: 13 residues. V lost 10 bases to trimming and J lost 1 base; unmatched junction nucleotides: 4. CDR3 DNA sequence: TGTGCCGGCACTAGCGGGGGATCCTACGAGCAGTACTTC. Encoded protein: CAGTSGGSYEQYF.

The chain is built from TRBV2 and TRBJ2-1, with TRBD2 matching over 8 bases. The CDR3 loop spans 17 amino acids. V trimming: 8 bases; J trimming: 4 bases; junction bases outside the gene matches: 16. The germline V gene has CDR1 SNHLY and CDR2 FYNNEI. CDR3 loop: CASGDQVAGGLYNEQFF. The CDR3 DNA reads as TGTGCCAGCGGCGATCAGGTGGCGGGGGGTCTTTACAATGAGCAGTTCTTC. The full variable domain, completed using reference TRBV2 and TRBJ2-1, is EPEVTQTPSHQVTQMGQEVILRCVPISNHLYFYWYRQILGQKVEFLVSFYNNEISEKSEIFDDQFSVERPDGSNFTLKIRSTKLEDSAMYFCASGDQVAGGLYNEQFFGPGTRLTVL.

The CDR3 DNA follows: TGTGCCAGCAGCTTGGGCGGGGGGCTCTCTGGAAACACCATATATTTT. Its translation is CASSLGGGLSGNTIYF. The gene calls are TRBV5-5 and TRBJ1-3; D may be TRBD1 (6 bases). The length of the CDR3 is 16 residues. The germline V and J ends were trimmed by 0 bases and 0 bases, with 10 bases remaining between them. CDR1 and CDR2 (germline): SGHKS, YYEKEE (reference sequence). Based on the CDR3 plus reference TRBV5-5 and TRBJ1-3, the full variable domain is DAGVTQSPTHLIKTRGQQVTLRCSPISGHKSVSWYQQVLGQGPQFIFQYYEKEERGRGNFPDRFSARQFPNYSSELNVNALLLGDSALYLCASSLGGGLSGNTIYFGEGSWLTVV.

The chain combines TRBV7-9 with TRBJ2-7, with 8 nucleotides matching TRBD2. The CDR3 runs 12 residues. V was pared by 11 bases and J by 3 bases, with 6 bases of the junction left unmatched. Germline-derived CDR1 and CDR2 are SEHNR and FQNEAQ (reference sequence). The CDR3 sequence is CAAGGLVYEQYF. The CDR3 DNA reads TGTGCCGCGGGGGGACTAGTCTACGAGCAGTACTTC.

This chain connects TRBV9 to TRBJ1-6, with D unclear. The CDR3 is 13 residues long. CDR1 and CDR2 from the germline V gene are SGDLS and YYNGEE. The V and J ends lost 3 bases and 7 bases respectively, with 8 bases between them. The CDR3 DNA is TGTGCCAGCAGCGCCCTACAGAATTCACCCCTCCACTTT. Translated: CASSALQNSPLHF.

The rearrangement links TRBV6-6 to TRBJ1-4, with TRBD1 as a possible D gene (5 bases). The CDR3 is 15 residues long. V dropped 6 bases and J dropped 1 base, with 12 bases sitting between them. Germline V gene sequence: CDR1 MNHNY, CDR2 SVGAGI (reference sequence). The chain's CDR3 is CASSLQGLTNEKLFF. In DNA form, the CDR3 reads TGTGCCAGCAGCCTCCAGGGTTTAACTAATGAAAAACTGTTTTTT.

This chain connects TRBV7-6 to TRBJ1-6; 7 bases match TRBD1. V dropped 5 bases and J dropped 0; count of bases not matched to a gene: 4. The CDR3 consists of 16 residues. In germline, CDR1 is SGHVS, CDR2 FNYEAQ. The CDR3 sequence: CASSLDRVSYNSPLHF. The CDR3 DNA sequence: TGTGCCAGCAGCCTCGACAGGGTCTCCTATAATTCACCCCTCCACTTT.